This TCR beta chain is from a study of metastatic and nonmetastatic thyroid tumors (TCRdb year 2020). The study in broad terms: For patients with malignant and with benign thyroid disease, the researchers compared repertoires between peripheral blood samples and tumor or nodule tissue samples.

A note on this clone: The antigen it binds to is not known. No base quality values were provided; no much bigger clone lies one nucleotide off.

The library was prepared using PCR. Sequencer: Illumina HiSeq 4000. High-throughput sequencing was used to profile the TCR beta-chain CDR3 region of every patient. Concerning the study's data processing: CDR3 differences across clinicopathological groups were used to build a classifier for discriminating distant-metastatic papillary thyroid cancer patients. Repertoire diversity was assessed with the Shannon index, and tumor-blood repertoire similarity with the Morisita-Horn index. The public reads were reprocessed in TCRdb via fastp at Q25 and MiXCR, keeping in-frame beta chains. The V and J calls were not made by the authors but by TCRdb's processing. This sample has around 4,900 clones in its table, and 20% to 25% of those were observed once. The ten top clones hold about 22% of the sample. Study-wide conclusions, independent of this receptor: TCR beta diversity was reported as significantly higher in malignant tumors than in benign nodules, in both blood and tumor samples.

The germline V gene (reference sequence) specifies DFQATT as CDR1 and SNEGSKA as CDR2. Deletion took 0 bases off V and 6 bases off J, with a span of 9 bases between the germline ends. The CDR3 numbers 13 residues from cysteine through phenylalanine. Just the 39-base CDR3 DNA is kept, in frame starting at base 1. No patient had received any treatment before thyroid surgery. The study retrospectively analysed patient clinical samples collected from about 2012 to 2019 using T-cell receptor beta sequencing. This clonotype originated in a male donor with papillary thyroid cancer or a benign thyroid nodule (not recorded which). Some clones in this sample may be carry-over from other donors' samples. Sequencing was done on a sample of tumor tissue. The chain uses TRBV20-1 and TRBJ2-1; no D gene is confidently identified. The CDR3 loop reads CSARDPVSNEQFF. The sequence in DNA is TGCAGTGCTAGAGATCCAGTCTCCAATGAGCAGTTCTTC.